A selection of T cell receptor beta chains follows, all from one sample in a study of cytotoxic CD8 clonotypes in ibrutinib-treated CLL. The assay was immunoSEQ multiplex PCR, and TCRdb's table has in-frame clones only and misses some. This sample carries 140,000 to 150,000 clones, about 76% of them seen once, and the ten largest clones take approximately 5.1%. Source: PBMCs, taken after 24 months of ibrutinib treatment. These receptors came from a human donor with chronic lymphocytic leukemia. CDR3s include the opening cysteine and the closing phenylalanine or tryptophan. The D gene is left open where the match is weak. The size field is filled for only some rows; it gives once, few, many or a size class.

V	J	size	D	DNA	CDR3
TRBV28	TRBJ2-1	once	NA	TGTGCCAGCCGGGGACCAAGCCTCTACAATGAGCAGTTCTTC	CASRGPSLYNEQFF
TRBV7-9	TRBJ2-5	NA	NA	TGTGCCAGCACCTCTGGGGAGACCCAGTACTTC	CASTSGETQYF
TRBV11-3	TRBJ2-2	NA	TRBD2	TGTGCCAGCAGCCCTAGCGGAGGAAACACCGGGGAGCTGTTTTTT	CASSPSGGNTGELFF
TRBV5-1	TRBJ1-2	NA	NA	TGCGCCAGCAGCCCCGGTGGGGACCCCCAGGGCTACACCTTC	CASSPGGDPQGYTF
TRBV7-7	TRBJ1-2	NA	NA	TGTGCTAGCAGCCCAGGGGTTTCGGCAGGTAATGGTGGCGACTATGGCTACACCTTC	CASSPGVSAGNGGDYGYTF
TRBV2	TRBJ1-5	NA	NA	TGTGCCAGCAGTGAACCGGGAGGTAGCAATCAGCCCCAGCATTTT	CASSEPGGSNQPQHF
TRBV30	TRBJ2-7	NA	NA	TGTGCCTGGGGCGAAAACCCGGGACCTCGGCTTTTC	CAWGENPGPRLF
TRBV11-2	TRBJ1-2	few	NA	TGTGCCAGCAGCTTAGACGGGGCGCGGGGCTACACCTTC	CASSLDGARGYTF
TRBV6-6	TRBJ1-2	NA	NA	TGTGCCAGCAGTTACGTGGCGGCCACTGGCTACACCTTC	CASSYVAATGYTF
TRBV2	TRBJ1-5	NA	NA	TGTGCCAGCAGGGGGGGATCAGGGAATCAGCCCCAGCATTTT	CASRGGSGNQPQHF
TRBV11-2	TRBJ2-7	NA	TRBD1	TGTGCCAGCAGCTTAGCCACCGGGACAGGTTTTTCCTACGAGCAGTACTTC	CASSLATGTGFSYEQYF
TRBV5-1	TRBJ2-5	NA	TRBD2	TGCGCCAGCAGCGGCGGACTAGCGGGAGGAGAGACCCAGTACTTC	CASSGGLAGGETQYF